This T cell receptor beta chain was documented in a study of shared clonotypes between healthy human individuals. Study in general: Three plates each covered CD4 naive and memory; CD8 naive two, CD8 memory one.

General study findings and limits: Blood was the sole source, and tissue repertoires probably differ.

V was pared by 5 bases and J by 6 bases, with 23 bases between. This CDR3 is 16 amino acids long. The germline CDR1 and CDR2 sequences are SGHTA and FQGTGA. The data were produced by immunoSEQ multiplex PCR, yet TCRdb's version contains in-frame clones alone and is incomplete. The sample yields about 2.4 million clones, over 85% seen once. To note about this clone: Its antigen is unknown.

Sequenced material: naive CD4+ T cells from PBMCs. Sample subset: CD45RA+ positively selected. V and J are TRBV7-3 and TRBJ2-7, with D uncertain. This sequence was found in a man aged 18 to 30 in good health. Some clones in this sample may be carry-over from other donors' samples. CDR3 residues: CASSHPGPADYGEQYF. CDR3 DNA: TGTGCCAGCAGCCATCCGGGTCCAGCAGATTACGGCGAGCAGTACTTC.